The next 14 T cell receptor beta chains were all read from a single sample in a study of T cells in Graves' hyperthyroidism and ophthalmopathy (dated by TCRdb to between 2017 and 2020). The library was produced with multiplex PCR. Sequencing instrument: Illumina HiSeq 2000. The TCR beta CDR3 regions were amplified from the RNA transcripts. The first round of RT-PCR for the TCR CDR3 was performed with the HTBI primer set and the Qiagen OneStep RT-PCR kit. TCRdb passed the public sequencing reads through fastp at Q25 and MiXCR, retaining productive beta sequences. Rows merge per CDR3 protein into single entries with the most common DNA and genes. For this sample there are 200,000 to 250,000 distinct CDR3 sequences; 15% to 20% appear just once. The ten most abundant clones make up approximately 46% of the sample. Sequenced input: blood. These receptors came from a man in his fifties with Graves' hyperthyroidism.

This clonotype showed up many times. The V gene is TRBV28, the J gene TRBJ1-1; maybe TRBD1 (5 bases). Trimming shortened V by 6 bases and J by 7 bases, and 15 bases separated the two germline ends. Germline V gene lookup returns CDR1 MDHEN and CDR2 SYDVKM. The CDR3 sequence is 13 residues long. This CDR3 is CASSSDLGVEAFF. The CDR3 DNA sequence: TGTGCCAGCAGCTCCGATCTGGGGGTTGAAGCTTTCTTT.

This clonotype was picked up a small number of times. CDR3 coding DNA: TGTGCCAGCAGCCAAGAGGCAGCTTCCTACGAGCAGTACTTC. Amino acids: CASSQEAASYEQYF. The gene calls are TRBV3-1 and TRBJ2-7; D remains ambiguous. Trimming took off 0 bases at V and 1 base at J, with 7 bases between the two ends. There are 14 residues in the CDR3. CDR1 and CDR2 (germline): LGHDT, YNNKEL (reference sequence).

This clonotype appeared many times. This chain uses TRBV27 with TRBJ2-2; 7 bases are a match to TRBD2. The CDR3 is made up of 16 amino acids. Germline loops: CDR1 MNHEY, CDR2 SMNVEV (reference sequence). V was pared by 10 bases and J by 1 base, with 12 bases of the junction left unmatched. The CDR3 DNA follows: TGTGCCACCCGGGCCCCGACGGGGGGGAACACCGGGGAGCTGTTTTTT. It yields the protein CATRAPTGGNTGELFF.

This clonotype was seen at least ten times. The chain carries TRBV28 and TRBJ1-5; 7 positions agree with TRBD1. Germline V gene sequence: CDR1 MDHEN, CDR2 SYDVKM. Trimming took 6 bases from V and 6 from J; bases not matched to a gene: 17. CDR3 length equals 17 residues. DNA for the CDR3: TGTGCCAGCAGCCGAGGCCCGAAGGGGGCGAGGGGTCAGCCCCAGCATTTT. The encoded protein is CASSRGPKGARGQPQHF.

This chain connects TRBV12-3 or TRBV12-4 to TRBJ2-5, with TRBD1 matching 7 bases. This CDR3 has 12 amino acids. J lost 2 bases, V lost 10 bases, and 4 bases had no gene match. Written as DNA, the CDR3 is TGTGCCACTGGGACAGATCAAGAGACCCAGTACTTC. Translating gives CATGTDQETQYF.

Regarding this clonotype: This sequence may be a read error, since a much larger clone differs from it by one base. This chain links TRBV2 with TRBJ1-4, with 8 nucleotides matching TRBD1. Germline CDR1 SNHLY, CDR2 FYNNEI. The CDR3 length is 16 residues. The CDR3 loop is CASSELPTGVNERLFF. CDR3 nucleotide sequence: TGTGCCAGCAGTGAACTACCGACAGGGGTTAATGAAAGACTGTTTTTT.

This chain connects TRBV20-1 to TRBJ2-5, with 9 bases lining up with TRBD1. This CDR3 region has 14 residues. Germline CDR1 reads DFQATT; CDR2 reads SNEGSKA (reference sequence). With 1 base clipped from V and 3 bases from J, the junction kept 3 bases outside the gene matches. CDR3 sequence reads: CSARAGTGKETQYF. The CDR3 DNA follows: TGCAGTGCTAGAGCCGGGACAGGGAAAGAGACCCAGTACTTC.

The table lists this clonotype with a few counts. The chain uses TRBV20-1 and TRBJ1-2; D ambiguous. With 7 bases removed from V and 8 bases from J, the gap between germline ends came to 23 bases. The CDR3 runs to 14 residues. Germline CDR1 reads DFQATT; CDR2 reads SNEGSKA (reference sequence). The DNA of the CDR3 is TGCAGTGTTAGTAGAAGGAACCTTCGTAGAGGCTACACCTTC. Its translation is CSVSRRNLRRGYTF.

The V call is TRBV5-4, the J call TRBJ2-1; the D gene could be TRBD1 or TRBD2 (7 bases each). The germline V gene has CDR1 SGHNT and CDR2 YYREEE (reference sequence). The V end was cut by 4 bases, the J end by 11 bases, with 16 bases between. The CDR3 has 13 residues. The CDR3 DNA is TGTGCCAGCAGCGCAGGGGGGGCCCTAAAGCAGTTCTTC. It codes for CASSAGGALKQFF. The whole variable domain, remainder taken from reference TRBV5-4 and TRBJ2-1, is ETGVTQSPTHLIKTRGQQVTLRCSSQSGHNTVSWYQQALGQGPQFIFQYYREEENGRGNFPPRFSGLQFPNYSSELNVNALELDDSALYLCASSAGGALKQFFGPGTRLTVL.

This clonotype occurred many times. The chain couples TRBV11-2 to TRBJ2-3; perhaps TRBD2 as D (5 bases). CDR1 is SGHAT, CDR2 FQNNGV, per germline. CDR3 size: 17 residues. Trimming stripped 4 bases from V and 0 bases from J, with 17 bases between. The CDR3 is CASSYSNSGGSTDTQYF. CDR3 nucleotide sequence: TGTGCCAGCAGCTATTCCAATTCGGGCGGGAGCACAGATACGCAGTATTTT. Combining the CDR3 with reference TRBV11-2 and TRBJ2-3 gives the whole variable domain EAGVAQSPRYKIIEKRQSVAFWCNPISGHATLYWYQQILGQGPKLLIQFQNNGVVDDSQLPKDRFSAERLKGVDSTLKIQPAKLEDSAVYLCASSYSNSGGSTDTQYFGPGTRLTVL.

This clonotype occurred a few times. The chain employs TRBV28 and TRBJ2-2, with D unclear. Trimming removed 3 bases at V and 4 bases at J, with 6 bases between. The CDR3 loop spans 13 amino acids. Per the germline V gene, CDR1 is MDHEN and CDR2 is SYDVKM. The CDR3 loop reads CASSFRTTGELFF. The CDR3 DNA reads as TGTGCCAGCAGTTTCAGGACCACCGGGGAGCTGTTTTTT.

This clonotype was counted a few times. The V gene is TRBV11-3, the J gene TRBJ1-4; D is ambiguous. There are 15 residues in the CDR3. V lost 0 bases and J lost 5, with 10 bases in between. The germline V gene encodes CDR1 SGHNT and CDR2 YENEEA. The CDR3 DNA reads TGTGCCAGCAGCTTAGACGGTGGAGCCAATGAAAAACTGTTTTTT. Protein product: CASSLDGGANEKLFF.

This clonotype turned up a few times. CDR3 in DNA: TGTGCCAGCAGCTCAGCGGGAGAGAGAAACGAGCAGTACTTC. Residues: CASSSAGERNEQYF. The genes are TRBV5-6 and TRBJ2-7; 8 bases line up with TRBD2. This CDR3 region has 14 residues. V lost 3 bases, J lost 5 bases, and 7 bases stayed unmatched. Germline assignment: CDR1 SGHDT and CDR2 YYEEEE.

The chain has TRBV29-1 and TRBJ1-5; 7 bases line up with TRBD1. Germline loops: CDR1 SQVTM, CDR2 ANQGSEA. Trimming cost V 6 bases and J 3 bases; bases outside gene matches: 8. The CDR3 covers 14 residues. This CDR3 reads CSVVTGLYNQPQHF. DNA for the CDR3: TGCAGCGTCGTGACAGGGTTATACAATCAGCCCCAGCATTTT.